The clone carrying this T cell receptor (beta chain) was detected ten times or more. The antigen is unknown. With the read ending 3 residues before the CDR3 end, the germline J gene is used to fill in that end. Other DNA sequences from this sample encode an identical CDR3 as well. The protocol was immunoSEQ multiplex PCR, while the TCRdb copy is restricted to in-frame clones and leaves out a portion. The sample shows 25,000 or so clones, none of them appearing just once. This entry comes from a study of T cell clonality in common variable immunodeficiency. The CDR3 is 12 amino acids. Trimming cost V 5 bases and J 3 bases, with 8 bases left between them. Germline CDR1 and CDR2: SGHRS and YFSETQ. Study results and limitations: CVID subjects showed higher TCRbeta clonality than healthy controls. In common variable immunodeficiency, TCR beta chains reportedly carried fewer deletions and N-nucleotide insertions.

The clonotype was recovered from a human donor with common variable immunodeficiency. The chain is built from TRBV5-1 and TRBJ2-5, with D tentatively TRBD1 (5 bases). Input material: peripheral blood mononuclear cells. The CDR3 DNA, read in part, is TGCGCCAGCAGTGACAGCAAAGAGACC. Translated, it gives CASSDSKET. The full-length CDR3 reads as CASSDSKETQYF.